These 28 T cell receptor beta chains were all obtained from the same sample, sequenced in a study of identical twins' blood T cells (dated by TCRdb to 2012 to 2014). Receptor libraries were prepared by 5' RACE. Sequencing relied on an Illumina Genome Analyzer IIx. Clones were called with MiXCR by TCRdb after fastp trimmed the public reads at Q25, and only in-frame beta chains were retained. Entries that share a CDR3 protein sequence are merged under the most common genes and DNA. The sample records 300,000 to 400,000 distinct CDR3 sequences, under 30% of which are singletons. The ten most abundant clones make up about 6% of the sample. Sample: PBMCs. All receptors derive from a woman between 18 and 55 years old in good health.

The rearrangement links TRBV7-9 to TRBJ2-1, with a possible D match to TRBD2 (5 bases). Germline V gene data show CDR1 as SEHNR and CDR2 as FQNEAQ (reference sequence). The CDR3 has 12 residues. Deletions cut 2 bases from V and 14 bases from J, with 13 bases between. The CDR3 DNA reads TGTGCCAGCAGCTTATCCCATAGCGTAGAGTTCTTC. Translating it yields CASSLSHSVEFF.

This clonotype has only a few counts. This chain uses TRBV7-9 with TRBJ1-5, with TRBD1 matching over 8 bases. V dropped 5 bases and J dropped 0; count of bases not matched to a gene: 9. CDR3 length: 17 residues. The V gene's germline CDR1 is SEHNR and CDR2 FQNEAQ (reference sequence). The DNA of the CDR3 is TGTGCCAGCAGCCTAGGACAGGGTCAAGATAGCAATCAGCCCCAGCATTTT. This translates into CASSLGQGQDSNQPQHF.

The genes are TRBV29-1 and TRBJ1-1, with D unresolved. The CDR3 length is 12 residues. Germline CDR1 SQVTM, CDR2 ANQGSEA. V was pared by 7 bases and J by 4 bases, with 13 bases between. CDR3 loop: CSGDLGATEAFF. CDR3 DNA: TGCAGCGGAGACCTGGGAGCCACTGAAGCTTTCTTT.

This clonotype was detected only once. The chain couples TRBV7-9 to TRBJ2-1; 7 bases are shared with TRBD2. This CDR3 comprises 15 residues. The junction had 8 bases not matched to a gene; V was cut back by 3 bases and J by 6 bases. Germline V gives CDR1 SEHNR, CDR2 FQNEAQ (reference sequence). The CDR3, as DNA: TGTGCCAGCAGCTTGGGAGGGTTTGGGAGCAATGAGCAGTTCTTC. This sequence encodes CASSLGGFGSNEQFF.

This sequence joins TRBV9 and TRBJ2-2, with D perhaps matching TRBD1 or TRBD2 (5 bases each). This CDR3 spans 15 amino acids. Germline V gives CDR1 SGDLS, CDR2 YYNGEE. Trimming pared 2 bases from V and 2 bases from J, leaving 10 bases between. CDR3 nucleotides: TGTGCCAGCAGCGTTAGAGGGACCAACACCGGGGAGCTGTTTTTT. Protein: CASSVRGTNTGELFF. The full variable domain, completed using reference TRBV9 and TRBJ2-2, is DSGVTQTPKHLITATGQRVTLRCSPRSGDLSVYWYQQSLDQGLQFLIQYYNGEERAKGNILERFSAQQFPDLHSELNLSSLELGDSALYFCASSVRGTNTGELFFGEGSRLTVL.

This clonotype has only a few counts. The chain employs TRBV15 and TRBJ2-7; 10 bases line up with TRBD2. CDR1 LNHNV and CDR2 YYDKDF come from the germline V gene (reference sequence). The CDR3 is 15 residues long. The trim removed 0 bases at V and 7 bases at J, leaving 6 bases unmatched. CDR3 DNA: TGTGCCACCAGCAGAGATGGGAGCGGGAGGGATGAGCAGTACTTC. As protein: CATSRDGSGRDEQYF.

The rearrangement joins TRBV6-2 or TRBV6-3 to TRBJ1-1, with a tentative D call TRBD1 (6 bases). The CDR3 spans 12 residues. V was clipped by 11 bases and J by 3 bases, with 13 bases between them. Germline V gene data show CDR1 as MNHEY and CDR2 as SVGEGT. Here the CDR3 DNA reads TGTGCCTCAGGGGAAACAGACACTGAAGCTTTCTTT. It encodes CASGETDTEAFF.

This clonotype was recorded many times. The chain carries TRBV20-1 and TRBJ2-7; 7 nucleotides line up with TRBD2. The CDR3 consists of 14 residues. Losses at the gene ends were 1 base for V and 2 bases for J; bases not matched to a gene: 5. Germline CDR1 DFQATT, CDR2 SNEGSKA (reference sequence). The CDR3 DNA is TGCAGTGCTAGAGCGTCTAGCGGCACCTACGAGCAGTACTTC. It translates to CSARASSGTYEQYF.

The rearrangement joins TRBV29-1 to TRBJ2-3, with TRBD1 identical over 7 bases. V was pared by 6 bases and J by 3 bases, with 3 bases of the junction left unmatched. The germline gives CDR1 SQVTM, CDR2 ANQGSEA. There are 12 residues in the CDR3. In nucleotides, the CDR3 is TGCAGCGTCGACAGGGAGACAGATACGCAGTATTTT. Encoded protein: CSVDRETDTQYF.

The CDR3 DNA reads as TGTGCCAGCAGTGAATATGCCTGGCCGGATAATTCACCCCTCCACTTT. Translating gives CASSEYAWPDNSPLHF. V and J are TRBV25-1 and TRBJ1-6; D gene ambiguous. Trimming left V 0 bases short and J 5 bases short, with 11 bases between. CDR3 length equals 16 residues. Germline V gene data show CDR1 as MGHDK and CDR2 as SYGVNS. The variable domain in full, completed from reference TRBV25-1 and TRBJ1-6, reads EADIYQTPRYLVIGTGKKITLECSQTMGHDKMYWYQQDPGMELHLIHYSYGVNSTEKGDLSSESTVSRIRTEHFPLTLESARPSHTSQYLCASSEYAWPDNSPLHFGNGTRLTVT.

This sequence joins TRBV12-3 or TRBV12-4 and TRBJ1-1, with 9 bases aligning to TRBD1. With V trimmed by 4 bases and J by 4 bases, 4 bases remained unmatched. The CDR3 is 14 residues long. The CDR3 DNA follows: TGTGCCAGCAGTTCCCGGGACAGGGTCACTGAAGCTTTCTTT. Translation: CASSSRDRVTEAFF.

This clonotype appeared a few times. The gene calls are TRBV19 and TRBJ2-2; possibly TRBD1 or TRBD2 for D (6 bases each). The CDR3 loop spans 14 amino acids. Germline V gene sequence: CDR1 LNHDA, CDR2 SQIVND (reference sequence). Trimming took 3 bases from V and 4 from J, leaving 9 bases between them. The CDR3 coding sequence is TGTGCCAGTAGTATTACGGGGGCCACCGGGGAGCTGTTTTTT. Amino acid sequence: CASSITGATGELFF. The full variable domain, rest sourced from reference TRBV19 and TRBJ2-2, is DGGITQSPKYLFRKEGQNVTLSCEQNLNHDAMYWYRQDPGQGLRLIYYSQIVNDFQKGDIAEGYSVSREKKESFPLTVTSAQKNPTAFYLCASSITGATGELFFGEGSRLTVL.

The CDR3, as DNA: TGTGCCAGCAGCCAAGAGGACAGGGTGACTTCACCCCTCCACTTT. Its protein is CASSQEDRVTSPLHF. J is TRBJ1-6 and V is TRBV14; the match to TRBD1 covers 8 bases. After removal of 0 bases from V and 9 bases from J, the junction contained 4 bases not matched to a gene. The germline gives CDR1 SGHDN, CDR2 FVKESK. The CDR3 is 15 amino acids.

This clonotype was counted only a few times. The chain combines TRBV2 with TRBJ1-5, with D uncertain. Trimming took off 7 bases at V and 3 bases at J, with 10 bases between the two ends. The V gene's germline CDR1 is SNHLY and CDR2 FYNNEI. This CDR3 has 13 residues. The CDR3 DNA reads TGTGCCAGCATGCAAGGGCTCAATCAGCCCCAGCATTTT. This encodes CASMQGLNQPQHF.

This clonotype came up a few times. CDR3 region: CASSLTGFGNEQFF. In DNA, the CDR3 is TGCGCCAGCAGCTTGACGGGATTCGGCAATGAGCAGTTCTTC. The V gene is TRBV5-1, the J gene TRBJ2-1; a weak D match, TRBD2 (5 bases). The CDR3 is 14 residues long. Germline CDR1 reads SGHRS; CDR2 reads YFSETQ. V lost 1 base and J 6 bases, leaving 11 bases between the germline ends.

This rearrangement joins TRBV20-1 to TRBJ2-2; D uncertain. This CDR3 region has 15 residues. CDR1 and CDR2 (germline): DFQATT, SNEGSKA (reference sequence). Trimming left V 1 base short and J 4 bases short, with 13 bases between. CDR3 amino acids: CSARGPYLSTGELFF. The CDR3, as DNA: TGCAGTGCTAGAGGGCCCTATCTTTCCACCGGGGAGCTGTTTTTT.

The chain recombines TRBV20-1 with TRBJ1-2; no firm D call. CDR3 length: 11 amino acids. CDR1 and CDR2 from the germline V gene are DFQATT and SNEGSKA (reference sequence). Trimming shortened V by 5 bases and J by 8 bases, and 12 bases separated the two germline ends. The CDR3 spells CSAPTLYGYTF. In DNA, the CDR3 is TGCAGTGCTCCCACTTTATACGGCTACACCTTC.

This clonotype was counted only a few times. This chain links TRBV9 with TRBJ1-1; no clear D gene. The CDR3 loop spans 13 amino acids. The germline V and J ends were trimmed by 2 bases and 5 bases, with 10 bases remaining between them. Germline values: CDR1 SGDLS, CDR2 YYNGEE. CDR3 in amino acids: CASSVEWGTEAFF. The CDR3 coding sequence is TGTGCCAGCAGCGTCGAGTGGGGTACTGAAGCTTTCTTT.

This clonotype appeared a few times. V gene TRBV4-3 combines with J gene TRBJ2-7, with D perhaps TRBD1 (6 bases). This CDR3 is 15 amino acids long. The germline gives CDR1 LGHNA, CDR2 YSLEER. Trimming shortened V by 4 bases and J by 3 bases, and 16 bases separated the two germline ends. The CDR3 DNA reads as TGCGCCAGCAGCCTCTGGGGACAATCTGGCTACGAGCAGTACTTC. This gives the protein CASSLWGQSGYEQYF.

The rearrangement links TRBV7-9 to TRBJ2-2; 7 bases match TRBD1. Germline V gene data show CDR1 as SEHNR and CDR2 as FQNEAQ (reference sequence). This CDR3 has 16 amino acids. J was trimmed by 6 bases and V by 2 bases; bases with no gene match: 9. This chain's CDR3 is CASSLPGTDYAGELFF. The CDR3 DNA reads as TGTGCCAGCAGCTTACCAGGGACAGACTACGCCGGGGAGCTGTTTTTT.

The chain employs TRBV5-1 and TRBJ2-1, with D possibly matching TRBD1 (5 bases). Germline lookup yields CDR1 SGHRS and CDR2 YFSETQ. Trimming took 6 bases from V and 7 from J, leaving 17 bases between them. CDR3 length: 14 residues. Here the CDR3 DNA reads TGCGCCAGCACGGCATCTGCCAGGGTGAATGAGCAGTTCTTC. Translated: CASTASARVNEQFF. Variable domain in full (rest from reference TRBV5-1 and TRBJ2-1): KAGVTQTPRYLIKTRGQQVTLSCSPISGHRSVSWYQQTPGQGLQFLFEYFSETQRNKGNFPGRFSGRQFSNSRSEMNVSTLELGDSALYLCASTASARVNEQFFGPGTRLTVL.

This clonotype was observed at least ten times. The chain carries TRBV6-6 and TRBJ1-3; no clear D. Germline loops: CDR1 MNHNY, CDR2 SVGAGI (reference sequence). The CDR3 sequence is 11 residues long. Trimming stripped 10 bases from V and 7 bases from J, with 11 bases between. The chain's CDR3 is CATRLGNTIYF. CDR3 DNA: TGTGCCACCAGATTAGGGAACACCATATATTTT.

This clonotype has just a few counts. One end of the junction does not line up with germline, which may come from a read error. The CDR3 coding sequence is TGTGCCAGCAGTTACTCGCACAAGGGAAAGACTGAGGCTTTCTTT. This codes for CASSYSHKGKTEAFF. This chain connects TRBV6-5 to TRBJ1-1; no firm D call. Looked up from germline, CDR1 is MNHEY and CDR2 is SVGAGI. The CDR3 length is 15 residues.

Ten or more counts support this clonotype. V gene TRBV14 combines with J gene TRBJ2-1; tentatively, D is TRBD1 or TRBD2 (5 bases each). V lost 4 bases and J 1 base, leaving 20 bases between the germline ends. Germline loops: CDR1 SGHDN, CDR2 FVKESK. This CDR3 contains 18 residues. DNA for the CDR3: TGTGCCAGCAGCCCTGGGACCACCTCATTTAGATCCTACAATGAGCAGTTCTTC. Encoded protein: CASSPGTTSFRSYNEQFF.

This clonotype was observed many times. This sequence joins TRBV28 and TRBJ2-1, with no clear D. Per germline, CDR1 MDHEN and CDR2 SYDVKM. This CDR3 has 11 amino acids. V lost 9 bases, J lost 2 bases, and 5 bases lay in between. CDR3 loop: CASLAYNEQFF. CDR3 in DNA: TGTGCCAGTCTAGCCTACAATGAGCAGTTCTTC. The variable domain in full, completed from reference TRBV28 and TRBJ2-1, reads DVKVTQSSRYLVKRTGEKVFLECVQDMDHENMFWYRQDPGLGLRLIYFSYDVKMKEKGDIPEGYSVSREKKERFSLILESASTNQTSMYLCASLAYNEQFFGPGTRLTVL.

This clonotype has just a few counts. DNA of the CDR3: TGTGCCAGCAGCTTAGGGGCAGAGAACACTGAAGCTTTCTTT. This translates into CASSLGAENTEAFF. This sequence joins TRBV11-1 and TRBJ1-1; D gene ambiguous. V dropped 1 base and J dropped 1 base, with 7 bases sitting between them. The germline gives CDR1 SGHAT, CDR2 FQDESV (reference sequence). This CDR3 spans 14 amino acids.

As to this clonotype: This sequence may be a read error, since a much larger clone differs from it by one base. The CDR3 protein is CASSYSVGSDTRELFF. The CDR3 coding sequence is TGTGCCAGCAGTTACTCGGTTGGTTCGGACACCCGGGAGCTGTTTTTT. The chain links TRBV6-2 or TRBV6-3 to TRBJ2-2; tentatively, D is TRBD1 (5 bases). The CDR3 is 16 amino acids. Germline loops: CDR1 MNHEY, CDR2 SVGEGT.

Comment on this clonotype: This sequence may be a read error, since a much larger clone differs from it by one base. This chain connects TRBV20-1 to TRBJ1-2; D unresolved. Germline CDR1 and CDR2: DFQATT and SNEGSKA (reference sequence). The CDR3 extends over 13 amino acids. CDR3 region: CSASTSSNYGCTF. In DNA, the CDR3 is TGCAGTGCTAGCACATCCTCTAACTATGGCTGCACCTTC.